This T cell receptor beta chain is from a study of T cell responses to AZD1222 COVID-19 vaccine. Broader study findings: At 160-218 and 743-854, vaccine-associated CD4 TCRs were dominant, and they spanned spike. The study sampled repertoires only after the peak T cell response.

Second-dose timings of about 4 or about 12 weeks were pooled. Germline V lookup: CDR1 KGHDR, CDR2 SFDVKD. V was trimmed by 4 bases and J by 9 bases, leaving 18 bases between them. The CDR3 contains 14 residues. Libraries were prepared by immunoSEQ multiplex PCR; TCRdb keeps only in-frame clonotypes and omits some of them. The sample lists 150,000 to 200,000 clones, roughly 92% occurring once. Remarks on this clone: Its antigen is undetermined.

The source of this sequence is an adult who received the AZD1222 COVID-19 vaccine. The sample was peripheral blood, taken 28 days after the second AZD1222 dose. The chain recombines TRBV24-1 with TRBJ2-7; D is unclear. In nucleotides, the CDR3 is TGTGCCACCAGTGACGAACAGTCACTACGTGGGCAGTACTTC. This sequence encodes CATSDEQSLRGQYF.